This T cell receptor (beta chain) was sequenced for a study of OX40 agonist ivuxolimab in advanced cancers. As for the study in general: Patients received ivuxolimab, an agonistic anti-OX40 (CD134) antibody. Study results and limitations: Dose levels from 0.1 to 3.0 mg/kg saw CD4+ and CD8+ blood T cells expand clonally by week 6. Still undetermined is the antigen specificity of the expanded peripheral T cells.

The timepoints at which blood was sampled were baseline, cycle 4 day 1, and cycle 7 day 1. Generated by immunoSEQ multiplex PCR, the TCRdb table keeps only in-frame clones and is missing some. The repertoire holds some 77,000 clones, with approximately 83% as singletons. Details on this clone: The antigen remains undetermined.

Sample: CD4+ or CD8+ T cells sorted from blood, taken in a trial of the OX40 agonist ivuxolimab. The TCR originated in an adult with an advanced solid tumor such as melanoma, head and neck, liver or kidney cancer.

In DNA, the CDR3 is TGCGCCAGCAGCATAAGACAGGGCAGCAATGAGCAGTTCTTC. Amino acid sequence: CASSIRQGSNEQFF. The J gene is TRBJ2-1, the V gene TRBV5-1, with TRBD1 matching over 7 bases. CDR3 size: 14 residues. The junction had 7 bases not matched to a gene; V was cut back by 4 bases and J by 6 bases. CDR1 SGHRS and CDR2 YFSETQ come from the germline V gene.